These 21 T cell receptor beta chains came from one sample sequenced in a study of graft-versus-host responses after intestinal transplantation. Assay used: immunoSEQ multiplex PCR; TCRdb lists only in-frame clones, some missing. The repertoire holds about 97,000 clones, with 90% as singletons. Sequencing was performed on PBMCs, taken approximately 470 days after intestinal transplant. The receptors were gathered from a human patient who received an intestinal transplant, so some T cells may come from the graft donor.

J is TRBJ1-6 and V is TRBV19; D is ambiguous. V was cut by 1 base and J by 7 bases, with 14 bases left in between. The germline CDR1 and CDR2 sequences are LNHDA and SQIVND (reference sequence). CDR3 length: 16 residues. The chain's CDR3 is CASSIAVRERNSPLHF. DNA of the CDR3: TGTGCCAGTAGTATAGCCGTGAGGGAACGAAATTCACCCCTCCACTTT.

The chain has TRBV28 and TRBJ1-1; D not resolved. The germline V and J ends were trimmed by 6 bases and 1 base, with 12 bases remaining between them. Germline-derived CDR1 and CDR2 are MDHEN and SYDVKM. This CDR3 comprises 14 residues. The CDR3 coding sequence is TGTGCCAGCAGCACCGACCTGGGGAACACTGAAGCTTTCTTT. Protein sequence: CASSTDLGNTEAFF.

The chain uses TRBV10-3 and TRBJ2-1, with TRBD2 as a possible D gene (5 bases). The CDR3 has 13 amino acids. V was pared by 5 bases and J by 7 bases, with 12 bases between. CDR1 ENHRY and CDR2 SYGVKD come from the germline V gene. This chain's CDR3 is CAISRGPANEQFF. CDR3 bases: TGTGCCATCAGTCGAGGGCCCGCTAATGAGCAGTTCTTC.

The gene calls are TRBV7-6 and TRBJ2-7; D unclear. Trimming shortened V by 5 bases and J by 4 bases, and 12 bases separated the two germline ends. Germline V lookup: CDR1 SGHVS, CDR2 FNYEAQ. The length of the CDR3 is 13 residues. The CDR3 nucleotides are TGTGCCAGCAGCGCCAAATTAGGGTACGAGCAGTACTTC. This encodes CASSAKLGYEQYF.

This chain joins TRBV9 and TRBJ2-3; no clear D gene. Germline V gene sequence: CDR1 SGDLS, CDR2 YYNGEE. Trimming took 0 bases from V and 1 from J, leaving 6 bases between them. CDR3 size: 14 residues. CDR3 nucleotide sequence: TGTGCCAGCAGCGTAGAGGGCGGCACAGATACGCAGTATTTT. As protein: CASSVEGGTDTQYF.

The chain uses TRBV6-5 and TRBJ1-6, with TRBD1 matching 7 bases. V trimming: 0 bases; J trimming: 10 bases; junction bases outside the gene matches: 6. The CDR3 is 15 amino acids. Germline V gives CDR1 MNHEY, CDR2 SVGAGI. The CDR3 nucleotides read TGTGCCAGCAGTTACTCGACGGCCAGGGGGTCACCCCTCCACTTT. Translated: CASSYSTARGSPLHF.

This chain joins TRBV12-5 and TRBJ1-1, with 8 positions matching TRBD1. J was trimmed by 1 base and V by 2 bases; bases with no gene match: 3. The CDR3 runs to 15 residues. CDR1 is LGHNT and CDR2 is FRNRAP in the germline V gene. CDR3 amino acids: CASGLSGTGNTEAFF. The CDR3 nucleotides read TGTGCTAGTGGTTTGTCCGGGACAGGGAACACTGAAGCTTTCTTT. Looking up the rest from reference TRBV12-5 and TRBJ1-1 gives the full variable domain: DARVTQTPRHKVTEMGQEVTMRCQPILGHNTVFWYRQTMMQGLELLAYFRNRAPLDDSGMPKDRFSAEMPDATLATLKIQPSEPRDSAVYFCASGLSGTGNTEAFFGQGTRLTVV.

The chain has TRBV7-3 and TRBJ2-7; possibly TRBD2 for D (6 bases). The CDR3 consists of 15 residues. From germline, CDR1 is SGHTA and CDR2 FQGTGA. V lost 0 bases to trimming and J lost 2 bases, with 11 bases between them. In DNA, the CDR3 is TGTGCCAGCAGCTTAACCAAGGCGGGAACCTACGAGCAGTACTTC. Its protein product is CASSLTKAGTYEQYF.

The chain recombines TRBV28 with TRBJ1-5; no reliable D call. V was trimmed by 6 bases and J by 4 bases, leaving 7 bases between them. Germline V gene sequence: CDR1 MDHEN, CDR2 SYDVKM. This CDR3 is 12 amino acids long. CDR3 sequence (DNA): TGTGCCAGCAGGGTTGGGAATCAGCCCCAGCATTTT. The encoded protein is CASRVGNQPQHF.

The genes are TRBV2 and TRBJ2-5, with D possibly TRBD1 on 5 matching bases. The DNA end is more similar to TRBJ2-7, so the J call may be wrong. Germline CDR1 and CDR2: SNHLY and FYNNEI. This CDR3 contains 13 residues. The CDR3 here is CASKEQVRYEQYF. The CDR3 bases are TGTGCCAGCAAGGAACAGGTCCGATACGAGCAGTACTTC.

This rearrangement joins TRBV5-4 to TRBJ1-2; TRBD1 matches 7 bases. CDR3 length: 16 residues. V lost 0 bases to trimming and J lost 5 bases; unmatched junction nucleotides: 10. Germline V gene data show CDR1 as SGHNT and CDR2 as YYREEE (reference sequence). The CDR3 is CASSLANFQGVYGYTF. The CDR3 DNA is TGTGCCAGCAGCTTGGCCAATTTCCAGGGGGTTTATGGCTACACCTTC.

The rearrangement joins TRBV25-1 to TRBJ2-7, with 8 bases aligning to TRBD1. The germline V gene has CDR1 MGHDK and CDR2 SYGVNS. The CDR3 has 17 amino acids. V lost 0 bases and J lost 4; bases outside the gene matches: 11. The CDR3 DNA follows: TGTGCCAGCAGTGAATACCACTCCAGGGACAGGAGGTACGAGCAGTACTTC. As protein: CASSEYHSRDRRYEQYF.

J is TRBJ2-3 and V is TRBV7-8, with 12 bases that match TRBD2. The germline gives CDR1 SGHVS, CDR2 FQNEAQ. This CDR3 comprises 17 residues. Unmatched junction bases numbered 12, after V lost 7 bases and J lost 4 bases. CDR3 protein: CASILAGGSSRPDTQYF. In nucleotides, the CDR3 is TGTGCCAGCATACTAGCGGGGGGCAGTAGCAGGCCAGATACGCAGTATTTT. The full variable domain, its missing parts supplied by reference TRBV7-8 and TRBJ2-3, is GAGVSQSPRYKVAKRGQDVALRCDPISGHVSLFWYQQALGQGPEFLTYFQNEAQLDKSGLPSDRFFAERPEGSVSTLKIQRTQQEDSAVYLCASILAGGSSRPDTQYFGPGTRLTVL.

The rearrangement links TRBV6-5 to TRBJ2-5; D uncertain. The CDR3 totals 13 residues. Per germline, CDR1 MNHEY and CDR2 SVGAGI. The V end was cut by 6 bases, the J end by 1 base, with 9 bases between. The CDR3 region has the DNA TGTGCCAGCAGCCCTCAATTCCAAGAGACCCAGTACTTC. Translated, it gives CASSPQFQETQYF.

The V and J genes are TRBV7-9 and TRBJ1-1, with a tentative D call TRBD1 (5 bases). The CDR3 spans 11 residues. The V and J ends lost 1 base and 10 bases respectively, with 7 bases between them. Germline CDR1 SEHNR, CDR2 FQNEAQ (reference sequence). In nucleotides, the CDR3 is TGTGCCAGCAGCTTAGGGCAGGGAGCTTTCTTT. Translation gives CASSLGQGAFF. The full variable domain, with the rest looked up from reference TRBV7-9 and TRBJ1-1, is DTGVSQNPRHKITKRGQNVTFRCDPISEHNRLYWYRQTLGQGPEFLTYFQNEAQLEKSRLLSDRFSAERPKGSFSTLEIQRTEQGDSAMYLCASSLGQGAFFGQGTRLTVV.

This clone is a singleton in its sample. The rearrangement links TRBV28 to TRBJ2-5, with 8 bases aligning to TRBD2. The DNA end is a closer match to TRBJ2-7, so the J assignment may be wrong. The germline V gene has CDR1 MDHEN and CDR2 SYDVKM. The length of the CDR3 is 17 residues. CDR3: CASSPGTRGTGHYEQYF. The CDR3 nucleotides are TGTGCCAGCAGCCCCGGGACTAGGGGAACAGGGCACTACGAGCAGTACTTC.

V and J are TRBV10-3 and TRBJ2-5; no reliable D call. The J call may not be correct, given that the DNA end is closer to TRBJ2-7. CDR1 is ENHRY and CDR2 is SYGVKD in the germline V gene. The length of the CDR3 is 13 residues. CDR3 nucleotide sequence: TGTGCCATCAGTGTATGGTTTCCCTACGAGCAGTACTTC. Translated: CAISVWFPYEQYF.

This sequence joins TRBV27 and TRBJ1-2; D gene unclear. The V and J ends lost 6 bases and 0 bases respectively, with 26 bases between them. The CDR3 consists of 19 residues. CDR1 is MNHEY, CDR2 SMNVEV, per germline (reference sequence). DNA of the CDR3: TGTGCCAGCAGCCAGTTTCCCGCCACCTACGGTCCGACTAACTATGGCTACACCTTC. This sequence encodes CASSQFPATYGPTNYGYTF.

This clone was detected once. The genes are TRBV9 and TRBJ2-5, with 7 positions matching TRBD2. CDR3 size: 12 residues. V lost 5 bases to trimming and J lost 4 bases; unmatched junction nucleotides: 2. From germline, CDR1 is SGDLS and CDR2 YYNGEE. The CDR3 DNA sequence: TGTGCCAGCAGGGGGACTACAGAGACCCAGTACTTC. Its protein product is CASRGTTETQYF. Supplemented by reference TRBV9 and TRBJ2-5, the full variable domain reads DSGVTQTPKHLITATGQRVTLRCSPRSGDLSVYWYQQSLDQGLQFLIQYYNGEERAKGNILERFSAQQFPDLHSELNLSSLELGDSALYFCASRGTTETQYFGPGTRLLVL.

The rearrangement uses TRBV29-1 and TRBJ2-5; D is perhaps TRBD2 (6 bases). The J call may not be correct, given that the DNA end is closer to TRBJ2-7. The CDR3 length is 13 residues. From germline, CDR1 is SQVTM and CDR2 ANQGSEA. This chain's CDR3 is CSVLGGRSYEQYF. The CDR3 nucleotides read TGCAGCGTTCTGGGGGGAAGGTCCTACGAGCAGTACTTC.

The genes are TRBV9 and TRBJ2-1; TRBD2 is a possible D gene (5 bases). The CDR3 consists of 14 residues. CDR1 and CDR2 (germline): SGDLS, YYNGEE. Trimming stripped 3 bases from V and 5 bases from J, with 12 bases between. This CDR3 reads CASSGPGKHNEQFF. CDR3 bases: TGTGCCAGCAGCGGTCCGGGGAAACACAATGAGCAGTTCTTC.